This T cell receptor (beta chain) was documented in a study of shared clonotypes between healthy human individuals. The donors, all of them Caucasian adults, lived in Nashville, Tennessee. CD45RO+ cells and CCR7-negative CD45RA+ TemRA cells were combined as CD8 memory. Data came from immunoSEQ multiplex PCR; TCRdb stores just in-frame clones and leaves some out. The sample carries roughly 660,000 clones, 80% to 95% recorded once. This clonotype was sampled from a man younger than 35 in good health. Some clones in this sample may be carry-over from other donors' samples. The sequencing input was memory CD8+ T cells from PBMCs. Subset indicated: CD45RO+ cells pooled with CCR7-negative TemRA cells.

The DNA of the CDR3 is TGTGCCAGCAGTGACCCCGGGACAGGGTCCCTTTTTGGGTACAATGAGCAGTTCTTC. It yields the protein CASSDPGTGSLFGYNEQFF. The gene calls are TRBV2 and TRBJ2-1; TRBD1 aligns across 9 bases. Germline CDR1 reads SNHLY; CDR2 reads FYNNEI. The J segment lost 4 bases and the V segment lost 3 bases, leaving 16 bases of the junction unmatched. This CDR3 is built from 19 residues.